The rows below give T cell receptor beta chains drawn from one sample of a study of blood T cell repertoires in COVID-19. The repertoire was sequenced with immunoSEQ multiplex PCR; TCRdb's copy has only in-frame clones and lacks some. The sample lists some 250,000 clones, 85% to 90% seen once, with about an eighth in the top ten. The sample taken for sequencing was peripheral blood. These receptors were collected from a woman in her twenties or thirties with COVID-19, enrolled during active disease. Both conserved end residues are part of each CDR3. Fields, in order: clone size, V gene, D gene, J gene, CDR3 DNA, CDR3 protein. A D gene is named only where the DNA matches it firmly. Clone size is given for some rows only: seen once, a few or many times, or a class if the clone is expanded.

.	TRBV12-3/TRBV12-4	.	TRBJ1-2	TGTGCCAGCAGTTTTGGGGGCACCTATGGCTACACCTTC	CASSFGGTYGYTF
once	TRBV6-1	TRBD1	TRBJ1-2	TGTGCCAGCAGTGAAGTTGAGGGGGCGTATGGCTACACCTTC	CASSEVEGAYGYTF
.	TRBV11-2	.	TRBJ2-1	TGTGCCAGCAGCTTCGAGAGGGGACTTAATGAGCAGTTCTTC	CASSFERGLNEQFF
.	TRBV18	.	TRBJ1-5	TGTGCCAGCTCTCCGCAGGGGAACGTCCAGCTTAGCAATCAGCCCCAGCATTTT	CASSPQGNVQLSNQPQHF
many	TRBV7-9	.	TRBJ2-7	TGTGCCAGCAGCTTTGACAGCTCCTACGAGCAGTACTTC	CASSFDSSYEQYF
.	TRBV19	TRBD1	TRBJ2-7	TGTGCCAGTAGTATGACAGGGTGGGACTCCTACGAGCAGTACTTC	CASSMTGWDSYEQYF
.	TRBV10-3	.	TRBJ2-5	TGTGCCATCAGTGAACAGATCCAAGAGACCCAGTACTTC	CAISEQIQETQYF
.	TRBV6-5	TRBD2	TRBJ2-3	TGTGCCAGCAGTCCCGGGACTAGATTTCGTACGCAGTATTTT	CASSPGTRFRTQYF
once	TRBV27	.	TRBJ1-6	TGTGCCAGCAGTTGGGCAGGGTCCTCCCATTCACCCCTCCACTTT	CASSWAGSSHSPLHF
.	TRBV14	.	TRBJ1-1	TGTGCCAGCAGCCTCTTAGCGGGCAGTTACACTGAAGCTTTCTTT	CASSLLAGSYTEAFF
.	TRBV21-1	.	TRBJ1-2	TGTGCCAGCAGCCAAAGGGGCCAACAGAGTACTAACTATGGCTACACCTTC	CASSQRGQQSTNYGYTF
once	TRBV5-4	.	TRBJ2-7	TGTGCCAGCAGCTTAGACACCTACGAGCAGTACTTC	CASSLDTYEQYF
.	TRBV7-8	.	TRBJ2-7	TGTGCCAGCAGCTTAAGGGGGGGCAGGGACTTCTCCTACGAGCAGTACTTC	CASSLRGGRDFSYEQYF
.	TRBV7-2	.	TRBJ2-7	TGTGCCAGCAGCTTAGGGCTAGAGGTTGAGTACTTC	CASSLGLEVEYF
.	TRBV19	.	TRBJ1-5	TGTGCCAGTAGTATAGGAATAGGGGTCCTTAGCAATCAGCCCCAGCATTTT	CASSIGIGVLSNQPQHF
.	TRBV6-1	.	TRBJ1-2	TGTGCCAGCAGTGAATCGGGGTCTTATGGCTACACCTTC	CASSESGSYGYTF
.	TRBV12-3/TRBV12-4	TRBD2	TRBJ2-7	TGTGCCAGCAGCGGGACTAGCGGGGGGTTGCAGTACTTC	CASSGTSGGLQYF
.	TRBV1	.	TRBJ1-2	TGCACCAGCAGCCAACCCCTTCCAGCGATCTATGGCTACACCTTC	CTSSQPLPAIYGYTF
.	TRBV2	TRBD2	TRBJ2-1	TGTGCCAGCAGTGGGACTAGCGGGGCTTACAATGAGCAGTTCTTC	CASSGTSGAYNEQFF
.	TRBV5-6	.	TRBJ2-3	TGTGCCAGCAGCTCTCAGGTGTTCTATGATACGCAGTATTTT	CASSSQVFYDTQYF
.	TRBV15	TRBD1	TRBJ2-7	TGTGCCACCAGCAGACCGACAGGGCACTACGAGCAGTACTTC	CATSRPTGHYEQYF
.	TRBV28	TRBD2	TRBJ2-3	TGTGCCAGCAGTTTGGTAGCGGGGGCCCCCGATACGCAGTATTTT	CASSLVAGAPDTQYF
.	TRBV12-5	TRBD1	TRBJ1-1	TGTGCTAGTGGTTCGGGACAGGGGGCCCCCAACACTGAAGCTTTCTTT	CASGSGQGAPNTEAFF
.	TRBV12-5	.	TRBJ1-2	TGTGCTAGTGGTTCCTTCAGGGCCCACTATGGCTACACCTTC	CASGSFRAHYGYTF
.	TRBV27	TRBD1	TRBJ1-1	TGTGCCAGCAGGAAGGGACAGGGTCACTCTGAAGCTTTCTTT	CASRKGQGHSEAFF
.	TRBV5-1	TRBD1	TRBJ1-2	TGCGCCAGCAGCATCCGGGACAGGGGGGGATACTCACATGGCTACACCTTC	CASSIRDRGGYSHGYTF
.	TRBV18	.	TRBJ2-2	TGTGCCAGCTCACCAGAGAGCGGGTGGATTCCCGGGGAGCTGTTTTTT	CASSPESGWIPGELFF
.	TRBV7-9	TRBD1	TRBJ2-6	TGTGCCAGCAGCTTGAAGACAGGGGTTGGGGCCAACGTCCTGACTTTC	CASSLKTGVGANVLTF
.	TRBV11-3	TRBD1	TRBJ1-4	TGTGCCAGCAGCTTAGCGGGACAGTATGCAACTAATGAAAAACTGTTTTTT	CASSLAGQYATNEKLFF
.	TRBV15	.	TRBJ2-5	TGTGCCACCAGCAGAGAAAGGAGGTCCGGGGGGTACTTC	CATSRERRSGGYF
.	TRBV11-3	.	TRBJ2-7	TGTGCCAGCAGCGTTACGGGGGGCAGCTACGAGCAGTACTTC	CASSVTGGSYEQYF
.	TRBV28	TRBD2	TRBJ2-5	TGTGCCAGCAGTTTCCTAGCGGGGGGGGCGGAGACCCAGTACTTC	CASSFLAGGAETQYF
.	TRBV6-5	.	TRBJ1-1	TGTGCCAGCAGTTTAGACACAGGGTCGTCCGAAGCTTTCTTT	CASSLDTGSSEAFF
.	TRBV5-5	TRBD2	TRBJ2-1	TGTGCCAGCAGCTTGTTGTTTAGCGGGGGGTACAATGAGCAGTTCTTC	CASSLLFSGGYNEQFF
.	TRBV3-1/TRBV3-2	.	TRBJ2-7	TGTGCCAGCAGCCACCAGGCCCACGCGGAGCAGTACTTC	CASSHQAHAEQYF
.	TRBV19	TRBD1	TRBJ2-4	TGTGCCAGTGACTTTCCACCGGGACAGGGTTGTGTCATTCAGTACTTC	CASDFPPGQGCVIQYF
.	TRBV7-9	TRBD2	TRBJ2-7	TGTGCCAGCAGCTTAGCAGGGACTACCTACGAGCAGTACTTC	CASSLAGTTYEQYF
few	TRBV7-9	.	TRBJ1-5	TGTGCCAGCAGCCCGGGAAATCAGCCCCAGCATTTT	CASSPGNQPQHF
once	TRBV5-4	TRBD1	TRBJ1-2	TGTGCCAGCAGCGTAGGACAGGGGGCGCAGTATGGCTACACCTTC	CASSVGQGAQYGYTF